The 11 T cell receptor beta chains listed next were all sequenced from one sample in a study of shared clonotypes between healthy human individuals. TCRdb's table, derived via immunoSEQ multiplex PCR, lists solely in-frame clones and lacks some. The profile shows more than 2 million clones, around 96% of them singletons. Naive CD8 cells, CD45RO-negative and positively selected for CCR7, excluded terminally differentiated effector memory CD45RA+ cells. The sample was naive CD8+ T cells sorted from blood. All receptors come from a man younger than 30 in good health.

This clone is a singleton in its sample. This rearrangement joins TRBV5-1 to TRBJ1-4; D is perhaps TRBD1 (5 bases). This CDR3 is built from 15 residues. CDR1 SGHRS and CDR2 YFSETQ come from the germline V gene. Trimming removed 3 bases from V and 4 bases from J, with 13 bases in between. The CDR3 sequence: CASSSGPVGNEKLFF. The CDR3 nucleotides are TGCGCCAGCAGCTCGGGACCTGTCGGTAATGAAAAACTGTTTTTT.

The chain couples TRBV28 to TRBJ1-1; no clear D gene. This CDR3 is 13 amino acids long. The V gene's germline CDR1 is MDHEN and CDR2 SYDVKM. V was clipped by 2 bases and J by 5 bases, with 9 bases between them. This chain's CDR3 is CASSLGRETEAFF. In nucleotides, the CDR3 is TGTGCCAGCAGTTTAGGTAGGGAGACTGAAGCTTTCTTT.

The chain has TRBV27 and TRBJ2-3; 9 bases match TRBD2. The CDR3 consists of 16 residues. Losses at the gene ends were 2 bases for V and 4 bases for J; bases not matched to a gene: 7. Germline V CDR1 and CDR2: MNHEY, SMNVEV (reference sequence). CDR3 amino acids: CASSLGAGGRADTQYF. In nucleotides, the CDR3 is TGTGCCAGCAGTTTAGGGGCGGGAGGGCGAGCAGATACGCAGTATTTT.

V and J are TRBV4-3 and TRBJ1-4; the match to TRBD1 covers 9 bases. This CDR3 comprises 14 residues. The trim removed 4 bases at V and 8 bases at J, leaving 5 bases unmatched. Germline assignment: CDR1 LGHNA and CDR2 YSLEER. Here the CDR3 DNA reads TGCGCCAGCAGCCCAACAGGGGGCGTAGAAAAACTGTTTTTT. Amino acids: CASSPTGGVEKLFF.

The chain is built from TRBV27 and TRBJ2-7; the D is unclear. This CDR3 is 10 amino acids long. The V gene's germline CDR1 is MNHEY and CDR2 SMNVEV (reference sequence). Trimming took off 4 bases at V and 5 bases at J, with 3 bases between the two ends. DNA for the CDR3: TGTGCCAGCAGTTACCACGAGCAGTACTTC. This codes for CASSYHEQYF.

This clone was seen once. Distinct nucleotide sequences in the sample also encode this CDR3. The chain links TRBV5-6 to TRBJ2-7; D not certain. Between the trimmed V and J ends, which lost 2 bases and 4 bases, there was a span of 4 bases. Germline CDR1 SGHDT, CDR2 YYEEEE. The CDR3 has 11 amino acids. This CDR3 is CASSFVYEQYF. DNA for the CDR3: TGTGCCAGCAGCTTCGTGTACGAGCAGTACTTC.

The genes are TRBV5-1 and TRBJ2-3, with D possibly TRBD1 on 6 matching bases. This CDR3 is built from 15 residues. V dropped 7 bases and J dropped 3 bases, with 18 bases sitting between them. The germline gives CDR1 SGHRS, CDR2 YFSETQ. DNA for the CDR3: TGCGCCAGCGCCCCCACAGGGTATAAGACAGATACGCAGTATTTT. Translation: CASAPTGYKTDTQYF. Together with reference TRBV5-1 and TRBJ2-3, the CDR3 gives the full variable domain: KAGVTQTPRYLIKTRGQQVTLSCSPISGHRSVSWYQQTPGQGLQFLFEYFSETQRNKGNFPGRFSGRQFSNSRSEMNVSTLELGDSALYLCASAPTGYKTDTQYFGPGTRLTVL.

The chain recombines TRBV29-1 with TRBJ1-2; D is uncertain. The CDR3 sequence is 13 residues long. Germline loops: CDR1 SQVTM, CDR2 ANQGSEA. The V and J ends lost 6 bases and 4 bases respectively, with 15 bases between them. DNA of the CDR3: TGCAGCGTCGCCTATAACATGGGCTATGGCTACACCTTC. It specifies CSVAYNMGYGYTF.

The CDR3 protein is CASSDPAKYSNQPQHF. CDR3 nucleotides: TGTGCCAGCAGTGACCCCGCTAAGTATAGCAATCAGCCCCAGCATTTT. V gene TRBV6-1 combines with J gene TRBJ1-5; D remains unclear. V was trimmed by 3 bases and J by 0 bases, leaving 12 bases between them. The CDR3 totals 16 residues. CDR1 is MNHNS, CDR2 SASEGT, per germline.

The rearrangement uses TRBV6-1 and TRBJ2-7; possible D gene TRBD1, 6 bases. Trimming removed 2 bases from V and 2 bases from J, with 10 bases in between. The CDR3 sequence is 14 residues long. Germline CDR1 is MNHNS and CDR2 is SASEGT. As DNA, the CDR3 is TGTGCCAGCAGTGAACTGGACAGCCCCTACGAGCAGTACTTC. It specifies CASSELDSPYEQYF.

The chain uses TRBV12-5 and TRBJ2-7, with 9 bases fitting TRBD1. J was trimmed by 5 bases and V by 4 bases; bases with no gene match: 9. The CDR3 length is 15 residues. The germline gives CDR1 LGHNT, CDR2 FRNRAP. The CDR3 loop reads CASGSPGQGIHEQYF. CDR3 DNA: TGTGCTAGTGGTTCCCCGGGACAGGGTATCCACGAGCAGTACTTC.